The rows below give T cell receptor beta chains drawn from one sample of a study of post-analysis software for immune sequencing data. TCRdb processed the PCR reads anew with MiXCR; each CDR3 protein has one entry. The sample comprises under 200,000 distinct CDR3 sequences, 35% to 40% of which are singletons, and roughly 28% rests with the top ten. This specimen was blood, taken after autologous hematopoietic stem cell transplantation. Receptors were obtained from a girl aged 10-17 years with multiple sclerosis. Both conserved end residues are part of each CDR3.

V,J,CDR3
TRBV19,TRBJ2-1,CASSIGGGTGGVYNEQFF
TRBV5-1,TRBJ2-1,CASSPEPPIGGADNEQFF
TRBV5-1,-,CASSASTGTRYEQYF
TRBV2,TRBJ2-2,CASSHPRGRPTGELFF
TRBV5-1,TRBJ2-3,CASSPSGTSTDTQYF
TRBV12-3/TRBV12-4,TRBJ1-1,CASSFNRGTEAFF
TRBV7-9,TRBJ1-5,CASSLPGGNQPQHF
TRBV24-1,TRBJ2-1,CATSDFPDQGEQFF
TRBV6-1,TRBJ2-1,CASTLPRTFDNEQFF
TRBV28,TRBJ1-4,CASRPGVGHEKLFF
TRBV19,TRBJ1-1,CASKAGGHMNTEAFF
TRBV12-3/TRBV12-4,TRBJ2-7,CASKTGGSREQYF
TRBV2,TRBJ1-5,CASSGTNQPQHF
TRBV29-1,TRBJ2-1,CSVEWREGRDNEQFF
TRBV20-1,TRBJ2-7,CSARVGEPYEQYF
TRBV5-1,TRBJ2-4,CASSDWVVGAKNIQYF
TRBV28,TRBJ2-7,CASSPRTVTYEQYF
TRBV12-3/TRBV12-4,TRBJ2-5,CASRLDRGPQETQYF
TRBV7-9,TRBJ1-1,CASSPPQPNTEAFF
TRBV29-1,TRBJ1-5,CSVVPTGAPNQPQHF
TRBV27,TRBJ2-3,CASSPAGGGTDTQYF
TRBV20-1,-,CSASPSRARGEQYF
TRBV20-1,TRBJ2-5,CSASSGGGETQYF
TRBV7-3,TRBJ2-1,CASSFRGNDEQFF
TRBV20-1,TRBJ1-2,CSARGGGRNYGYTF
TRBV10-3,TRBJ1-2,CAIRRDSGYTF
TRBV20-1,TRBJ2-3,CSARDHGLAGAGDTQYF
TRBV19,TRBJ1-5,CASSRSHVENQPQHF
TRBV20-1,-,CSAGAGGTLDEQYF
TRBV4-2,TRBJ2-1,CASSQDEGSRSYNEQFF
TRBV20-1,TRBJ2-7,CSARPTGDFYEQYF
TRBV4-3,TRBJ2-7,CASSRYREASGEQYF
TRBV5-1,TRBJ2-5,CASVTGTSGTQETQYF
TRBV28,TRBJ2-5,CASSLGFRETQYF